This T cell receptor (beta chain) was identified in a study of blood T cell repertoires in COVID-19. J lost 1 base, V lost 7 bases, and 7 bases had no gene match. This CDR3 spans 15 amino acids. Germline V gene sequence: CDR1 SGDLS, CDR2 YYNGEE. This clone appeared once. Clones were read by immunoSEQ multiplex PCR, and TCRdb kept only the in-frame ones, dropping some. This sample carries 300,000 to 350,000 clones, approximately 90% of them seen once, and the ten largest clones take under 7%. Material for sequencing was peripheral blood. This clonotype was sampled from a woman aged 30 to 39 with COVID-19, enrolled during active disease. V is TRBV9 and J is TRBJ2-1, with 8 bases matching TRBD2. CDR3 in DNA: TGTGCCAGCGCTCCGACTAGCGTGTCCTACAATGAGCAGTTCTTC. Its translation is CASAPTSVSYNEQFF. The complete variable domain, with remaining parts taken from reference TRBV9 and TRBJ2-1, reads DSGVTQTPKHLITATGQRVTLRCSPRSGDLSVYWYQQSLDQGLQFLIQYYNGEERAKGNILERFSAQQFPDLHSELNLSSLELGDSALYFCASAPTSVSYNEQFFGPGTRLTVL.